The source of this T cell receptor beta chain is a study of T cell responses to AZD1222 COVID-19 vaccine. The CDR3 extends over 14 amino acids. With V trimmed by 4 bases and J by 1 base, 4 bases remained unmatched. In germline, CDR1 is SGHRS, CDR2 YFSETQ. Second doses that came at about 4 or about 12 weeks were put together. In regard to this clone: Antigen: not known.

General observations from the study: Vaccination with two AZD1222 doses was followed by a rise in Spike-specific TCR breadth and depth. Donors in the cohort were predominantly white British and more often female, and clonal diversity was possibly underestimated.

Profiled with immunoSEQ multiplex PCR; TCRdb holds only in-frame clones, not every one. The sample includes around 130,000 clones, around 90% of them seen just once. This sample comprised peripheral blood, obtained 28 days after the second AZD1222 dose. This chain joins TRBV5-1 and TRBJ1-1; 7 bases line up with TRBD1. This clonotype originated in an adult who received the AZD1222 COVID-19 vaccine. Here the CDR3 reads CASSGDRPNTEAFF. The CDR3 DNA follows: TGCGCCAGCAGCGGGGACAGACCGAACACTGAAGCTTTCTTT.